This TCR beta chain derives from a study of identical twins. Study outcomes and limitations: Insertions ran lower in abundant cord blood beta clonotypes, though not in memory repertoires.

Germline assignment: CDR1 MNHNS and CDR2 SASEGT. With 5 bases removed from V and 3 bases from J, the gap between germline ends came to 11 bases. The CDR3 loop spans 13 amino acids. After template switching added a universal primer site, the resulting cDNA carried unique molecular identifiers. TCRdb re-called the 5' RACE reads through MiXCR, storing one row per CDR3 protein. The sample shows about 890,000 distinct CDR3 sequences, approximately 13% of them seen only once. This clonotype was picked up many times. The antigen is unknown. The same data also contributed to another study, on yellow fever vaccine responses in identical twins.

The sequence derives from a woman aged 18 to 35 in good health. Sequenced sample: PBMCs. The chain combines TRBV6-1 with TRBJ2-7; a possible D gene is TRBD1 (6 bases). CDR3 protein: CASSSGTSYEQYV. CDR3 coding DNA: TGTGCCAGCAGTAGTGGGACAAGCTACGAGCAGTACGTC.